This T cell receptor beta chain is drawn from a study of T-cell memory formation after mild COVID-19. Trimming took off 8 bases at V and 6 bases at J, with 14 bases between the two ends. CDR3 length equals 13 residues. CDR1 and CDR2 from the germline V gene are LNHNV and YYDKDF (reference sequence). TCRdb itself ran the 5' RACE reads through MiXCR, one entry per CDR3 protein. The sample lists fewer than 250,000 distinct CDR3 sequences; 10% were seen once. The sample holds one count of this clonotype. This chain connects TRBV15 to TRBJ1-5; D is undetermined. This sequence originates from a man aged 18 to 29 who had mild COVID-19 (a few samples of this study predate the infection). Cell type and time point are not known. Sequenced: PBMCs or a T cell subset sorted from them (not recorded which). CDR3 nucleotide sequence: TGTGCCACCTCTCGTGGAACGGGTCAGCCCCAGCATTTT. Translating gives CATSRGTGQPQHF.